One sample yielded the 20 T cell receptor beta chains listed below, sequenced in a study of blood T cells in healthy people across ages. Next came a second PCR, run for 7 to 11 cycles, which used a sample-barcoded 5' primer along with a J-beta primer mix. Each CDR3 protein is one row after TCRdb ran MiXCR on the 5' RACE reads. The data show some 800,000 distinct CDR3 sequences, with roughly 44% seen just once and under 20% held by the top ten. The sequenced sample was blood. These receptors all come from a man in his fifties or sixties in good health.

A few counts support this clonotype. The J gene is TRBJ2-7, the V gene TRBV7-9; D is unclear. Between the trimmed V and J ends, which lost 7 bases and 3 bases, there was a span of 13 bases. The CDR3 has 13 amino acids. CDR1 and CDR2 (germline): SEHNR, FQNEAQ (reference sequence). The CDR3 spells CASNPYPLYEQYF. DNA for the CDR3: TGTGCCAGCAACCCATACCCCCTCTACGAGCAGTACTTC.

The V call is TRBV3-1, the J call TRBJ2-3, with 11 bases identical to TRBD2. The junction had 5 bases not matched to a gene; V was cut back by 0 bases and J by 9 bases. Germline CDR1 reads LGHDT; CDR2 reads YNNKEL (reference sequence). The CDR3 spans 15 residues. The CDR3: CASSQDLAGGRTQYF. CDR3 coding DNA: TGTGCCAGCAGCCAAGACCTAGCGGGGGGTAGGACGCAGTATTTT.

This clonotype was seen many times. V and J are TRBV12-3 or TRBV12-4 and TRBJ2-3; the D gene is possibly TRBD2 (6 bases). The V and J ends lost 11 bases and 1 base respectively, with 16 bases between them. This CDR3 contains 14 residues. The CDR3 is CAVRRDFGTDTQYF. The DNA for the CDR3 is TGTGCCGTACGCCGGGACTTCGGCACAGATACGCAGTATTTT.

V is TRBV10-3 and J is TRBJ2-3, with 9 bases fitting TRBD2. Losses at the gene ends were 11 bases for V and 1 base for J; bases not matched to a gene: 7. Germline V gives CDR1 ENHRY, CDR2 SYGVKD. There are 14 residues in the CDR3. The CDR3 is CASQRGAGTDTQYF. The DNA for the CDR3 is TGTGCCTCCCAGCGGGGGGCCGGCACAGATACGCAGTATTTT.

The rearrangement links TRBV6-5 to TRBJ2-4; 12 positions match TRBD1. The length of the CDR3 is 16 residues. The V gene's germline CDR1 is MNHEY and CDR2 SVGAGI. The J segment lost 8 bases and the V segment lost 6 bases, leaving 11 bases of the junction unmatched. CDR3 nucleotide sequence: TGTGCCAGCAGGAACCGGGACAGGGGGCTCGGAGACATTCAGTACTTC. Its translation: CASRNRDRGLGDIQYF.

The rearrangement joins TRBV5-1 to TRBJ2-1, with 10 bases lining up with TRBD2. Per germline, CDR1 SGHRS and CDR2 YFSETQ. CDR3 length: 17 amino acids. V shed 4 bases and J 8 bases; nucleotides not matched to a gene: 15. The DNA for the CDR3 is TGCGCCAGCAGCAAAGAGACAGGGCTAGCGGGGGTTCATGAGCAGTTCTTC. The encoded protein is CASSKETGLAGVHEQFF. The variable domain in full, with the rest retrieved from reference TRBV5-1 and TRBJ2-1, is KAGVTQTPRYLIKTRGQQVTLSCSPISGHRSVSWYQQTPGQGLQFLFEYFSETQRNKGNFPGRFSGRQFSNSRSEMNVSTLELGDSALYLCASSKETGLAGVHEQFFGPGTRLTVL.

In the case of this clonotype: It may be a read error: a sequence one base away is much more abundant. The chain couples TRBV11-1 to TRBJ2-7; D is unresolved. The V end lost 5 bases, the J end lost 2 bases, and 13 bases lay between the germline ends. Germline V gene lookup returns CDR1 SGHAT and CDR2 FQDESV (reference sequence). CDR3 length: 14 amino acids. The chain's CDR3 is CASSVSSATYEQYF. CDR3 nucleotide sequence: TGTGCCAGCAGCGTAAGTTCAGCTACCTACGAGCAGTACTTC. The complete variable domain, with remaining parts taken from reference TRBV11-1 and TRBJ2-7, reads EAEVAQSPRYKITEKSQAVAFWCDPISGHATLYWYRQILGQGPELLVQFQDESVVDDSQLPKDRFSAERLKGVDSTLKIQPAELGDSAMYLCASSVSSATYEQYFGPGTRLTVT.

The chain joins TRBV12-3 or TRBV12-4 to TRBJ1-1; D remains unclear. The CDR3 contains 14 residues. V lost 4 bases and J lost 5, with 14 bases in between. The CDR3 DNA sequence: TGTGCCAGCAGTTCGCAGGTGCGGATTACTGAAGCTTTCTTT. This translates into CASSSQVRITEAFF.

This clonotype showed up just a few times. The genes are TRBV6-6 and TRBJ2-3; no clear D. Trimming pared 5 bases from V and 4 bases from J, leaving 7 bases between. In germline, CDR1 is MNHNY, CDR2 SVGAGI (reference sequence). This CDR3 has 12 residues. CDR3 bases: TGTGCCAGCAGTCGACAAGCAGATACGCAGTATTTT. Translating it yields CASSRQADTQYF.

This rearrangement joins TRBV5-1 to TRBJ2-3; 9 nucleotides match TRBD1. The CDR3 spans 15 residues. Per the germline V gene, CDR1 is SGHRS and CDR2 is YFSETQ. J was trimmed by 3 bases and V by 4 bases; bases with no gene match: 6. CDR3 loop: CASSLGTGITDTQYF. The CDR3 coding sequence is TGCGCCAGCAGCCTTGGGACAGGGATAACAGATACGCAGTATTTT.

The chain recombines TRBV30 with TRBJ1-2, with D possibly TRBD1 on 6 matching bases. V was clipped by 4 bases and J by 6 bases, with 15 bases between them. The germline gives CDR1 GTSNPN, CDR2 SVGIG (reference sequence). The CDR3 is 13 amino acids. In DNA, the CDR3 is TGTGCCTGGAATTCACGGGGGCCGGATGGCTACACCTTC. It is translated as CAWNSRGPDGYTF.

With regard to this clonotype: The junction differs from germline at one of its ends, possibly a read error. The gene calls are TRBV20-1 and TRBJ2-5; no reliable D call. The end of the DNA fits TRBJ2-7 better, so the J call may be wrong. This CDR3 has 14 residues. In germline, CDR1 is DFQATT, CDR2 SNEGSKA (reference sequence). CDR3 residues: CSARGLTSSDEQYF. CDR3 DNA sequence: TGCAGTGCTAGAGGTCTCACGAGCTCCGACGAGCAGTACTTC.

To note about this clonotype: A much bigger clone sits one base away, suggesting this may be a read error. V gene TRBV12-3 or TRBV12-4 combines with J gene TRBJ1-1; TRBD1 matches at 10 bases. CDR3 length equals 14 residues. With 4 bases clipped from V and 3 bases from J, the junction kept 2 bases outside the gene matches. CDR3 nucleotides: TGTGCCAGCAGTTCAGACAGGGGGCACACTGAAGCTTTCTTT. Its protein product is CASSSDRGHTEAFF.

The chain combines TRBV5-5 with TRBJ1-1; maybe TRBD1 (5 bases). V was trimmed by 4 bases and J by 1 base, leaving 14 bases between them. The CDR3 sequence is 15 residues long. In germline, CDR1 is SGHKS, CDR2 YYEKEE (reference sequence). CDR3 sequence reads: CASSPGRQSNTEAFF. In DNA, the CDR3 is TGTGCCAGCAGCCCGGGACGTCAATCGAACACTGAAGCTTTCTTT.

This clonotype occurred a few times. The V and J genes are TRBV7-2 and TRBJ1-2; 7 bases align to TRBD1. The CDR3 covers 15 residues. V was clipped by 2 bases and J by 6 bases; unmatched bases: 9. Germline loops: CDR1 SGHTA, CDR2 FQGNSA. The CDR3: CASSLMTGLMDGYTF. CDR3 nucleotide sequence: TGTGCCAGCAGCTTAATGACAGGGCTTATGGATGGCTACACCTTC.

The chain recombines TRBV29-1 with TRBJ2-1; D is perhaps TRBD2 (7 bases). The J call may be wrong; the DNA end is better matched by TRBJ2-7. The germline V gene encodes CDR1 SQVTM and CDR2 ANQGSEA. The CDR3 length is 13 residues. CDR3 residues: CSGTRGARNEQYF. As DNA, the CDR3 is TGCAGCGGCACCCGGGGGGCCAGGAATGAGCAGTACTTC.

V is TRBV5-5 and J is TRBJ1-1, with D possibly TRBD1 on 5 matching bases. The germline CDR1 and CDR2 sequences are SGHKS and YYEKEE (reference sequence). This CDR3 is 13 amino acids long. V lost 6 bases and J lost 2, with 11 bases in between. The CDR3, as DNA: TGTGCCAGCACCCGACAGCCTAACACTGAAGCTTTCTTT. It is translated as CASTRQPNTEAFF.

This clonotype was detected only a few times. The chain carries TRBV10-3 and TRBJ2-1, with TRBD2 as a possible D gene (5 bases). The CDR3 consists of 14 residues. Germline V CDR1 and CDR2: ENHRY, SYGVKD. The V gene lost 6 bases and the J gene lost 4 bases, with 13 bases spanning the gap. As DNA, the CDR3 is TGTGCCATCAGCCTGAGTGGCGGGTACAATGAGCAGTTCTTC. Translation: CAISLSGGYNEQFF.

The chain uses TRBV12-3 or TRBV12-4 and TRBJ2-5, with 8 bases matching TRBD2. CDR3 length: 17 residues. The junction had 16 bases not matched to a gene; V was cut back by 5 bases and J by 5 bases. CDR3 DNA sequence: TGTGCCAGCAGTCCAGGCCCTAGCGGGTCCCCTTGGGAGACCCAGTACTTC. It translates to CASSPGPSGSPWETQYF.

CDR3 sequence reads: CASSSAGGEYEQYF. CDR3 bases: TGTGCCAGCAGCTCTGCAGGGGGAGAGTACGAGCAGTACTTC. The chain joins TRBV5-4 to TRBJ2-7, with 7 bases lining up with TRBD1. The CDR3 sequence is 14 residues long. With 3 bases clipped from V and 4 bases from J, the junction kept 7 bases outside the gene matches. The germline V gene has CDR1 SGHNT and CDR2 YYREEE (reference sequence).